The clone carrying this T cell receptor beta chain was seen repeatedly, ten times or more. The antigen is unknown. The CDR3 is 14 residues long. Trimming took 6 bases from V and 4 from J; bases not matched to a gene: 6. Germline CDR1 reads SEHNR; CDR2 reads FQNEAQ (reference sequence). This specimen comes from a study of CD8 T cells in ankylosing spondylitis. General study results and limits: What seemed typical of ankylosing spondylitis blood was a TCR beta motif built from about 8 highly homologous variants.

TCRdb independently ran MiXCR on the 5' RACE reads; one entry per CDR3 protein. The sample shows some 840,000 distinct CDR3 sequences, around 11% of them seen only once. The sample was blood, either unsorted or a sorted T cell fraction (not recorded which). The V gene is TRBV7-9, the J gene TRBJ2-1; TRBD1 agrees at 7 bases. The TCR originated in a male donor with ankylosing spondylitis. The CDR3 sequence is CASRRQGSYNEQFF. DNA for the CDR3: TGTGCCAGCAGGAGACAGGGTTCTTACAATGAGCAGTTCTTC.